This TCR beta chain was sequenced in a study of T cells in Graves' hyperthyroidism and ophthalmopathy. Broader study findings: Ophthalmopathy was predicted by the model a median of approximately six months ahead of onset. Blood shared most expanded thyroid clonotypes above 0.001.

Diagnostic decisions used clinical symptoms, serum thyroxine and TRAb, thyroid ultrasound and orbital computed tomography. Out of approximately 9.9 ml of fresh peripheral blood came the PBMCs. There were TCR beta CDR3 regions amplified from RNA transcripts. HTBI primers were the set used in a first-round RT-PCR of the TCR CDR3. TCRdb ran MiXCR on the multiplex PCR reads and lists one entry per CDR3 protein. The sample shows 300,000 to 400,000 distinct CDR3 sequences, more than 14% of them seen only once. This clonotype was detected ten times or more. The antigen is not known. The specimen sequenced was blood. The sequence was obtained from a woman younger than 45 with Graves' ophthalmopathy.

The CDR3 region has the DNA TGTGCCAGCGCCAGACACCCCCCAAGACTAGCGGGGACCAATGAGCAGTTCTTC. Translation gives CASARHPPRLAGTNEQFF. This sequence joins TRBV11-3 and TRBJ2-1; 11 bases match TRBD2. The CDR3 consists of 18 residues. Trimming took 8 bases from V and 6 from J; bases not matched to a gene: 18. The V gene's germline CDR1 is SGHNT and CDR2 YENEEA.